A selection of T cell receptor beta chains follows, all from one sample in a study of T cells in Graves' hyperthyroidism and ophthalmopathy. TCRdb ran MiXCR on the multiplex PCR reads and lists one entry per CDR3 protein. The sample holds roughly 700,000 distinct CDR3 sequences, 15% to 20% seen once. Specimen: blood. These receptors were collected from a middle-aged man with Graves' hyperthyroidism. CDR3s include the opening cysteine and the closing phenylalanine or tryptophan. Each record gives: J gene, clone size, V gene, D gene, CDR3 protein, CDR3 DNA. D genes are given only for firm matches. Clone size is not always given. Where it is, it says once, few, many or a class for expanded clones.

j_call: TRBJ2-7
clone_size: .
v_call: TRBV7-9
d_call: TRBD1
cdr3_aa: CASSSGGDRGLYEQYF
cdr3_nt: TGTGCCAGCAGCTCAGGAGGAGACAGGGGTCTCTACGAGCAGTACTTC

j_call: TRBJ1-3
clone_size: few
v_call: TRBV24-1
d_call: .
cdr3_aa: CATSDLTGPTSSGNTIYF
cdr3_nt: TGTGCCACCAGTGACCTTACTGGACCGACCAGCTCTGGAAACACCATATATTTT

j_call: TRBJ2-7
clone_size: many
v_call: TRBV20-1
d_call: .
cdr3_aa: CSARGQGAYEQYF
cdr3_nt: TGCAGTGCTAGAGGCCAGGGCGCCTACGAGCAGTACTTC

j_call: TRBJ1-5
clone_size: many
v_call: TRBV19
d_call: .
cdr3_aa: CASSMLHSNQPQHF
cdr3_nt: TGTGCCAGTAGTATGCTTCATAGCAATCAGCCCCAGCATTTT

j_call: TRBJ2-7
clone_size: many
v_call: TRBV10-3
d_call: .
cdr3_aa: CAISEPGQSYEQYF
cdr3_nt: TGTGCCATCAGTGAACCGGGACAATCCTACGAGCAGTACTTC

j_call: TRBJ1-1
clone_size: few
v_call: TRBV4-3
d_call: .
cdr3_aa: CASSQDRVGNTEAFF
cdr3_nt: TGCGCCAGCAGCCAAGACAGGGTTGGGAACACTGAAGCTTTCTTT

j_call: TRBJ2-7
clone_size: few
v_call: TRBV13
d_call: .
cdr3_aa: CASSLDRETSYEQYF
cdr3_nt: TGTGCCAGCAGCTTAGACAGGGAAACCTCTTACGAGCAGTACTTC

j_call: TRBJ1-6
clone_size: few
v_call: TRBV30
d_call: .
cdr3_aa: CAWSEDSYNSPLHF
cdr3_nt: TGTGCCTGGAGCGAGGACAGCTATAATTCACCCCTCCACTTT

j_call: TRBJ2-5
clone_size: many
v_call: TRBV12-3/TRBV12-4
d_call: .
cdr3_aa: CASTLRGRGETQYF
cdr3_nt: TGTGCCAGCACTTTACGAGGGAGAGGGGAGACCCAGTACTTC

j_call: TRBJ2-6
clone_size: many
v_call: TRBV12-3/TRBV12-4
d_call: .
cdr3_aa: CASSSRVRLPGANVLTF
cdr3_nt: TGTGCCAGCAGTTCCAGGGTGAGACTGCCTGGGGCCAACGTCCTGACTTTC

j_call: TRBJ2-4
clone_size: .
v_call: TRBV5-6
d_call: .
cdr3_aa: CASSIDRIIAKNIQYF
cdr3_nt: TGTGCCAGCAGCATCGACAGAATTATAGCCAAAAACATTCAGTACTTC

j_call: TRBJ2-2
clone_size: many
v_call: TRBV2
d_call: TRBD2
cdr3_aa: CASSSAQAGTGELFF
cdr3_nt: TGTGCCAGCAGCAGCGCCCAAGCGGGGACCGGGGAGCTGTTTTTT

j_call: TRBJ2-7
clone_size: few
v_call: TRBV5-1
d_call: TRBD1
cdr3_aa: CASSLGDSLRYEQYF
cdr3_nt: TGCGCCAGCAGCTTGGGGGACAGCCTTCGCTACGAGCAGTACTTC

j_call: TRBJ1-1
clone_size: many
v_call: TRBV11-2
d_call: .
cdr3_aa: CASSLRFGGVLNTEAFF
cdr3_nt: TGTGCCAGCAGCTTACGGTTTGGGGGCGTCTTGAACACTGAAGCTTTCTTT

j_call: TRBJ2-1
clone_size: many
v_call: TRBV30
d_call: .
cdr3_aa: CAFGDFYNEQFF
cdr3_nt: TGTGCCTTTGGGGACTTTTACAATGAGCAGTTCTTC

j_call: TRBJ2-7
clone_size: many
v_call: TRBV19
d_call: .
cdr3_aa: CASTAGPPYEQYF
cdr3_nt: TGTGCCAGTACGGCGGGACCCCCCTACGAGCAGTACTTC

j_call: TRBJ1-1
clone_size: many
v_call: TRBV6-1
d_call: TRBD1
cdr3_aa: CASSYRGDRTEAFF
cdr3_nt: TGTGCCAGCAGCTACAGGGGAGACCGCACTGAAGCTTTCTTT

j_call: TRBJ1-2
clone_size: .
v_call: TRBV5-4
d_call: TRBD1
cdr3_aa: CASSLVLGGASINYGYTF
cdr3_nt: TGTGCCAGCAGCTTGGTGTTAGGGGGCGCCTCCATAAACTATGGCTACACCTTC

j_call: TRBJ2-2
clone_size: few
v_call: TRBV5-5
d_call: TRBD1
cdr3_aa: CASSHPTGTITGELFF
cdr3_nt: TGTGCCAGCAGCCACCCGACAGGGACGATTACCGGGGAGCTGTTTTTT

j_call: TRBJ2-7
clone_size: many
v_call: TRBV15
d_call: TRBD2
cdr3_aa: CATSRDFLAGAYEQYF
cdr3_nt: TGTGCCACCAGCAGAGATTTCCTAGCGGGAGCCTACGAGCAGTACTTC

j_call: TRBJ2-1
clone_size: few
v_call: TRBV27
d_call: .
cdr3_aa: CASSLKPRIHEQFF
cdr3_nt: TGTGCCAGCAGTTTAAAGCCGCGGATCCATGAGCAGTTCTTC

j_call: TRBJ1-5
clone_size: .
v_call: TRBV3-1
d_call: TRBD1
cdr3_aa: CASSRQGIQPQHF
cdr3_nt: TGTGCCAGCAGCCGACAGGGAATACAGCCCCAGCATTTT

j_call: TRBJ2-5
clone_size: .
v_call: TRBV5-1
d_call: .
cdr3_aa: CASSFGDWETQYF
cdr3_nt: TGCGCCAGCAGCTTCGGGGATTGGGAGACCCAGTACTTC

j_call: TRBJ2-2
clone_size: few
v_call: TRBV29-1
d_call: TRBD2
cdr3_aa: CSVQKRETGELFF
cdr3_nt: TGCAGCGTTCAGAAGCGGGAAACCGGGGAGCTGTTTTTT

j_call: TRBJ2-1
clone_size: few
v_call: TRBV30
d_call: .
cdr3_aa: CAWSAGGAHVGEQFF
cdr3_nt: TGTGCCTGGAGTGCGGGTGGAGCCCATGTCGGTGAGCAGTTCTTC

j_call: TRBJ2-4
clone_size: few
v_call: TRBV5-6
d_call: .
cdr3_aa: CASTRRGFAKNIQYF
cdr3_nt: TGTGCCAGCACCCGGCGAGGGTTTGCCAAAAACATTCAGTACTTC

j_call: TRBJ1-3
clone_size: .
v_call: TRBV10-3
d_call: .
cdr3_aa: CAIMEGRGSGNTIYF
cdr3_nt: TGTGCCATCATGGAGGGGAGGGGCTCTGGAAACACCATATATTTT

j_call: TRBJ1-1
clone_size: few
v_call: TRBV18
d_call: .
cdr3_aa: CTSSPFDRGANTEAFF
cdr3_nt: TGTACCAGCTCACCGTTTGACAGAGGGGCGAACACTGAAGCTTTCTTT

j_call: TRBJ2-3
clone_size: .
v_call: TRBV10-1
d_call: TRBD1
cdr3_aa: CASSESLGQGITDTQYF
cdr3_nt: TGCGCCAGCAGTGAGTCATTAGGACAGGGAATCACAGATACGCAGTATTTT

j_call: TRBJ2-7
clone_size: many
v_call: TRBV3-1
d_call: .
cdr3_aa: CASSQDARLREQYF
cdr3_nt: TGTGCCAGCAGCCAAGATGCCAGGCTTAGGGAGCAGTACTTC

j_call: TRBJ2-2
clone_size: .
v_call: TRBV6-2/TRBV6-3
d_call: .
cdr3_aa: CASELLSQGTGELFF
cdr3_nt: TGTGCCAGCGAACTTCTAAGTCAGGGTACCGGGGAGCTGTTTTTT

j_call: TRBJ2-7
clone_size: few
v_call: TRBV6-5
d_call: .
cdr3_aa: CASSYRGDTPYEQYF
cdr3_nt: TGTGCCAGCAGTTATCGGGGGGACACCCCCTACGAGCAGTACTTC

j_call: TRBJ2-1
clone_size: .
v_call: TRBV25-1
d_call: TRBD2
cdr3_aa: CASMAGEYNEQFF
cdr3_nt: TGTGCCAGCATGGCGGGGGAGTACAATGAGCAGTTCTTC

j_call: TRBJ1-4
clone_size: few
v_call: TRBV28
d_call: .
cdr3_aa: CASSLILATNEKLFF
cdr3_nt: TGTGCCAGCAGTTTAATCCTCGCAACTAATGAAAAACTGTTTTTT

j_call: TRBJ2-7
clone_size: many
v_call: TRBV5-1
d_call: .
cdr3_aa: CASSLVPSSYEQYF
cdr3_nt: TGCGCCAGCAGCTTGGTGCCTTCCTCCTACGAGCAGTACTTC

j_call: TRBJ2-3
clone_size: many
v_call: TRBV24-1
d_call: .
cdr3_aa: CATEVGGVRTDTQYF
cdr3_nt: TGTGCCACCGAGGTCGGCGGAGTTCGGACAGATACGCAGTATTTT

j_call: TRBJ2-7
clone_size: many
v_call: TRBV12-3/TRBV12-4
d_call: TRBD1
cdr3_aa: CASSTNRQGSFEQYF
cdr3_nt: TGTGCCAGCTCCACCAACCGACAGGGGAGTTTCGAGCAGTACTTC

j_call: TRBJ1-2
clone_size: .
v_call: TRBV11-2
d_call: .
cdr3_aa: CASSLILGKEKGYTF
cdr3_nt: TGTGCCAGCAGCTTAATTCTAGGGAAGGAGAAGGGCTACACCTTC

j_call: TRBJ1-5
clone_size: many
v_call: TRBV27
d_call: .
cdr3_aa: CASSWHRNQPQHF
cdr3_nt: TGTGCCAGCAGTTGGCACCGCAATCAGCCCCAGCATTTT

j_call: TRBJ2-1
clone_size: many
v_call: TRBV3-1
d_call: TRBD2
cdr3_aa: CASSQPGLADNNEQFF
cdr3_nt: TGTGCCAGCAGCCAGCCCGGACTAGCGGACAACAATGAGCAGTTCTTC

j_call: TRBJ1-2
clone_size: few
v_call: TRBV5-6
d_call: TRBD1
cdr3_aa: CASSRGQGVYGYTF
cdr3_nt: TGTGCCAGCAGCAGGGGACAGGGGGTCTATGGCTACACCTTC

j_call: TRBJ2-7
clone_size: many
v_call: TRBV11-2
d_call: .
cdr3_aa: CASSLEGTLSSYEQYF
cdr3_nt: TGTGCCAGCAGCTTAGAAGGGACTCTGAGCTCCTACGAGCAGTACTTC

j_call: TRBJ2-3
clone_size: many
v_call: TRBV27
d_call: .
cdr3_aa: CASSFVSSTDTQYF
cdr3_nt: TGTGCCAGCAGTTTTGTTTCTAGCACAGATACGCAGTATTTT

j_call: TRBJ2-5
clone_size: many
v_call: TRBV19
d_call: .
cdr3_aa: CASSIQFRGQETQYF
cdr3_nt: TGTGCCAGTAGTATCCAGTTCCGGGGCCAAGAGACCCAGTACTTC

j_call: TRBJ2-1
clone_size: .
v_call: TRBV12-3/TRBV12-4
d_call: .
cdr3_aa: CASSLNVKGEQFF
cdr3_nt: TGTGCCAGCAGTTTAAACGTGAAGGGTGAGCAGTTCTTC

j_call: TRBJ2-7
clone_size: many
v_call: TRBV2
d_call: TRBD2
cdr3_aa: CASSALRGGHEQYF
cdr3_nt: TGTGCCAGCAGTGCCCTCCGGGGGGGGCACGAGCAGTACTTC

j_call: TRBJ2-5
clone_size: many
v_call: TRBV2
d_call: TRBD2
cdr3_aa: CASSPRTSGRGETQYF
cdr3_nt: TGTGCCAGCAGTCCCCGGACTAGCGGGAGGGGAGAGACCCAGTACTTC

j_call: TRBJ2-6
clone_size: few
v_call: TRBV2
d_call: TRBD1
cdr3_aa: CASKDRGANVLTF
cdr3_nt: TGTGCCAGTAAGGACAGGGGCGCCAACGTCCTGACTTTC

j_call: TRBJ1-2
clone_size: few
v_call: TRBV3-1
d_call: TRBD1
cdr3_aa: CASSQADRDYGYTF
cdr3_nt: TGTGCCAGCAGCCAAGCCGACAGGGACTATGGCTACACCTTC

j_call: TRBJ1-1
clone_size: .
v_call: TRBV6-1
d_call: .
cdr3_aa: CASSEGYRVEAFF
cdr3_nt: TGTGCCAGCAGTGAAGGGTACAGGGTAGAAGCTTTCTTT

j_call: TRBJ2-1
clone_size: .
v_call: TRBV2
d_call: .
cdr3_aa: CATRGSHGPNEQFF
cdr3_nt: TGTGCCACCCGGGGCAGCCATGGTCCAAATGAGCAGTTCTTC